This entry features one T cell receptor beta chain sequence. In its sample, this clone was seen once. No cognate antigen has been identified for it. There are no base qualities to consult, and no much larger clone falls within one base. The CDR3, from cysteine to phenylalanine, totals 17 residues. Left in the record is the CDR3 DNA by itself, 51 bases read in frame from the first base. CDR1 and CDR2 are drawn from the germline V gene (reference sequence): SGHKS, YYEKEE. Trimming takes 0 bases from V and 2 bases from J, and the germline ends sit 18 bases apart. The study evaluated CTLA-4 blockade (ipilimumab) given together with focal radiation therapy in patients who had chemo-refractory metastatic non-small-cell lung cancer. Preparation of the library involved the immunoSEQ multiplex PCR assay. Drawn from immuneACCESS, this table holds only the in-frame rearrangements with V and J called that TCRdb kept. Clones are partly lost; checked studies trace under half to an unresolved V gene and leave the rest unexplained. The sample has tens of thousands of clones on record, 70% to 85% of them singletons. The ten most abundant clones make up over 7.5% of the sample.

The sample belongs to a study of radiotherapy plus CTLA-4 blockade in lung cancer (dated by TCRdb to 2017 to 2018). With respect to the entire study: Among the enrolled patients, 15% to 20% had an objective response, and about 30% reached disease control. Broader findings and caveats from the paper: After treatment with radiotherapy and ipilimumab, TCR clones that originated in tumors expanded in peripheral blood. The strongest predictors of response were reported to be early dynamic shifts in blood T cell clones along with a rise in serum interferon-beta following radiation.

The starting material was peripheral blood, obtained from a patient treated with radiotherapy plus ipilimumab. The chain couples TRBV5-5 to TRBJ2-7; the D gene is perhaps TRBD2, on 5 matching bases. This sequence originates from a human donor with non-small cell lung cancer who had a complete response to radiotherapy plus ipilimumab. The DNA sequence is TGTGCCAGCAGCTTGGCCATCCGGCTAGCAGATCCCTACGAGCAGTACTTC. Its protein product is CASSLAIRLADPYEQYF.